Given below is one TCR beta chain in context. Its antigen is undetermined. There are 17 residues in the CDR3. Germline loops: CDR1 SGHRS, CDR2 YFSETQ. The ends lost 0 bases at V and 5 bases at J; junction bases unmatched: 11. This entry is derived from a study of shared clonotypes between healthy human individuals. Study-level points and caveats: Memory subsets generally showed lower estimated richness than naive subsets.

The study enrolled healthy HIV-negative adults without recent acute infections or vaccinations as donors. Repertoires were generated with immunoSEQ multiplex PCR, while TCRdb's copy carries only in-frame clones and drops some. The sample carries 640,000 or so clones, about two thirds recorded once. What was sequenced was memory CD4+ T cells sorted from blood. This sample's subset: CD45RA-negative fraction. The source of this sequence is a woman in her 30s in good health. The chain carries TRBV5-1 and TRBJ2-5; the match to TRBD2 covers 9 bases. For the CDR3, the DNA is TGCGCCAGCAGCTTGGAGGGGGCTAGCGGGATCTGGGAGACCCAGTACTTC. Amino acid sequence: CASSLEGASGIWETQYF.